This T cell receptor (beta chain) came from a study of blood T cell repertoires in COVID-19. About the study: Samples taken during acute and convalescent COVID-19 were collected in the United States, Italy and Spain. From T cells, B-cell-depleted T cells, or PBMCs came the material, which was cDNA or gDNA.

The V and J ends lost 2 bases and 9 bases, in that order; junction bases with no gene match: 11. Germline V lookup: CDR1 MNHNY, CDR2 SVGAGI (reference sequence). The CDR3 extends over 16 amino acids. As processed by the authors: Reference gene primer amplification gave estimated nucleated cell counts. Some clones are missing from TCRdb's copy, which holds only in-frame ones; the method was immunoSEQ multiplex PCR. The V and J calls and clone size are taken from that table; D and trimming were inferred from the DNA. This table holds about 99,000 clones, 85% to 90% found once. The clonotype comes from a man aged 45-60 years with COVID-19, enrolled during active disease. Material: peripheral blood. V usage is TRBV6-6 and J usage is TRBJ1-5, with TRBD1 matching 9 bases. DNA for the CDR3: TGTGCCAGCAGTTACCCCGACAGGGGGTCTACGCCGCCCCAGCATTTT. This translates into CASSYPDRGSTPPQHF.